A selection of T cell receptor beta chains follows, all from one sample in a study of early T cells in non-severe SARS-CoV-2 infection. One entry per CDR3 protein, called by TCRdb with MiXCR from the 5' RACE reads. The sample lists tens of thousands of distinct CDR3 sequences; roughly 17% were seen once. Source: whole blood, taken at baseline. The receptors originated from an adult who was a healthcare worker with PCR-confirmed SARS-CoV-2 infection or an uninfected control (not recorded which). Both conserved end residues are part of each CDR3. D genes are given only for firm matches. The size entry is marked missing in some rows and otherwise reads once, few, many or a size class.

>TRBV27|NA|NA|TRBJ2-2
TGTGCCAGCAGTTTGGGGGCATACACCGGGGAGCTGTTTTTT
CASSLGAYTGELFF
>TRBV4-1|NA|NA|TRBJ2-2
TGCGCCAGCAGACTCCAGGGTTTCGCCGGGGAGCTGTTTTTT
CASRLQGFAGELFF
>TRBV28|TRBD2|NA|TRBJ2-3
TGTGCCAGCAGTCGTGACCCTCTAGCGGGAGTGTCGGATACGCAGTATTTT
CASSRDPLAGVSDTQYF
>TRBV7-8|NA|NA|TRBJ2-1
TGTGCCAGCAGCTTAGTTTTCATCTACAATGAGCAGTTCTTC
CASSLVFIYNEQFF
>TRBV10-2|NA|few|TRBJ2-7
TGCGCCAGCAGTGACAGGGCAAGCTACGAGCAGTACTTC
CASSDRASYEQYF
>TRBV15|NA|NA|TRBJ2-1
TGTGCCACCAGCAGAGTTCCCTTTGTTAGTGAGCAGTTCTTC
CATSRVPFVSEQFF
>TRBV27|NA|many|TRBJ2-7
TGTGCCAGCAGTTTATCTCGTGTTTACGAGCAGTACTTC
CASSLSRVYEQYF
>TRBV15|TRBD2|few|TRBJ2-3
TGTGCCACCAGCCTGGGACTACACGACACAGATACGCAGTATTTT
CATSLGLHDTDTQYF
>TRBV21-1|NA|NA|TRBJ2-1
TGTGCCAGCAGCAAAGAGGGGACTGCAAACTACAATGAGCAGATCTTC
CASSKEGTANYNEQIF
>TRBV12-3/TRBV12-4|NA|NA|TRBJ2-2
TGTGCCAGCAGTTTAATGGCGGCGGGGGAGCTGTTTTTT
CASSLMAAGELFF
>TRBV28|NA|NA|TRBJ2-6
TGTGCCAGCAGTTTGGGAACAGGAGCGGCGGGGGCCAACGTCCTGACTTTC
CASSLGTGAAGANVLTF
>TRBV4-1|NA|NA|TRBJ2-1
TGCGCCAGCAGCCAAGATCCCGGGAGTTTGAATGAGCAGTTCTTC
CASSQDPGSLNEQFF
>TRBV28|NA|few|TRBJ2-1
TGTGCCAGCAGGACCACTAACTACAGCTCCTACAATGAGCAGTTCTTC
CASRTTNYSSYNEQFF
>TRBV3-1|NA|many|TRBJ2-2
TGTGCCAGCAGCCGGAGCGGGTCCACCGGGGAGCTGTTTTTT
CASSRSGSTGELFF
>TRBV11-2|NA|few|TRBJ2-7
TGTGCCAGCAGCTTTAGGCTGGAAGGCGAGCAGTACTTC
CASSFRLEGEQYF
>TRBV14|TRBD2|many|TRBJ2-2
TGTGCCAGCAGTCGACTAGCGGGATTCGCCGGGGAGCTGTTTTTT
CASSRLAGFAGELFF
>TRBV20-1|NA|few|TRBJ1-1
TGCAGTGCTAGAGATCCGGCAGGCGGCACCACGGACACTGAAGCTTTCTTT
CSARDPAGGTTDTEAFF
>TRBV13|NA|NA|TRBJ2-2
TGTGCCAGCAGCTTACAAGTTCAGCGAGGAGCCGGGGAGCTGTTTTTT
CASSLQVQRGAGELFF
>TRBV20-1|NA|NA|TRBJ1-4
TGCAGTGCTCGGACCCGTGAAAAACTGTTTTTT
CSARTREKLFF
>TRBV2|NA|many|TRBJ1-5
TGTGCCAGCAGTGCAGTTAATCAGCCCCAGCATTTT
CASSAVNQPQHF
>TRBV5-3|NA|few|TRBJ2-2
TGTGCCAGAACCTTTAGGCAGGCTAACACCGGGGAGCTGTTTTTT
CARTFRQANTGELFF
>TRBV6-5|NA|many|TRBJ1-3
TGTGCCAGCAGTTACTCTACCTCTGGAAACACCATATATTTT
CASSYSTSGNTIYF
>TRBV6-6|TRBD1|NA|TRBJ1-6
TGTGCCAGCAGTCGTACAGGGGATGGGTCACCCCTCCACTTT
CASSRTGDGSPLHF
>TRBV6-2/TRBV6-3|TRBD2|few|TRBJ2-2
TGTGCCAGCAGTGGAGCTTGGACTAGCGGGGAGCTGTTTTTT
CASSGAWTSGELFF
>TRBV7-9|NA|many|TRBJ2-5
TGTGCCAGCAGCTTAGTGACAGGCCAAGAGACCCAGTACTTC
CASSLVTGQETQYF
>TRBV9|TRBD2|few|TRBJ2-1
TGTGCCAGCAGCGAAAGCGGGAGCTCCTACAATGAGCAGTTCTTC
CASSESGSSYNEQFF
>TRBV7-2|NA|NA|TRBJ2-5
TGTGCCAGCAGGCGTGCGGGACAAGAGACCCAGTACTTC
CASRRAGQETQYF